The T cell receptor beta chain described here comes from a study of shared clonotypes between healthy human individuals. Free of recent acute infections or vaccinations, the donors were healthy HIV-negative adults. Points on this clone: Its antigen remains unknown.

Study-level results: The study drew on few donors, limiting represented genetic and exposure-history diversity.

Using immunoSEQ multiplex PCR, the repertoire was profiled, and TCRdb retains in-frame clones only, with some absent. The sample lists fewer than 600,000 clones, around 75% occurring once. The sequence derives from a woman in her thirties or forties in good health. Some clones in this sample may be carry-over from other donors' samples. Sequencing used PBMCs.

The CDR3 coding sequence is TGTGCCAGTAGTTCACACCTGAGGACCGGGGGTAGCTCCTACGAGCAGTACTTC. Translating it yields CASSSHLRTGGSSYEQYF. This chain connects TRBV19 to TRBJ2-7; the D gene is possibly TRBD2 (6 bases). From germline, CDR1 is LNHDA and CDR2 SQIVND (reference sequence). This CDR3 region has 18 residues. V was trimmed by 5 bases and J by 0 bases, leaving 23 bases between them.